This entry lists 18 T cell receptor beta chains sequenced from one sample in a study of blood T cell repertoires in COVID-19. Produced via immunoSEQ multiplex PCR; TCRdb's table is partial and in-frame only. The repertoire has under 300,000 clones, 75% to 90% of them found once; the top ten carry under 2.5%. Sequencing was performed on PBMCs or T cells enriched from blood (not recorded which). Source of these receptors: a woman in her 50s who had recovered from COVID-19.

The V gene is TRBV28, the J gene TRBJ2-2; the match to TRBD2 covers 13 bases. This CDR3 comprises 17 residues. CDR1 is MDHEN, CDR2 SYDVKM, per germline. V lost 5 bases, J lost 6 bases, and 9 bases stayed unmatched. CDR3 residues: CASSPSTSGRGAGELFF. The CDR3 nucleotides are TGTGCCAGCAGTCCATCTACTAGCGGGAGGGGGGCCGGGGAGCTGTTTTTT.

The sample holds a few counts of this clone. The genes are TRBV11-2 and TRBJ1-2; TRBD1 agrees at 9 bases. There are 13 residues in the CDR3. J gave up 8 bases and V 10 bases, and 11 bases lay outside the gene matches. In germline, CDR1 is SGHAT, CDR2 FQNNGV. CDR3 DNA: TGTGCCACCTACAGGGGGCCCCCGCTCGGCTACACCTTC. It encodes CATYRGPPLGYTF.

The V gene is TRBV29-1, the J gene TRBJ2-7, with D possibly matching TRBD2 (5 bases). Germline CDR1 reads SQVTM; CDR2 reads ANQGSEA. With 6 bases removed from V and 6 bases from J, the gap between germline ends came to 24 bases. The CDR3 spans 15 residues. CDR3: CSVDTADGSGGEQYF. As DNA, the CDR3 is TGCAGCGTAGATACTGCGGATGGCTCCGGAGGCGAGCAGTACTTC.

The V gene is TRBV6-5, the J gene TRBJ1-5; TRBD1 matches 8 bases. The ends lost 6 bases at V and 9 bases at J; junction bases unmatched: 10. CDR3 length: 14 residues. Germline loops: CDR1 MNHEY, CDR2 SVGAGI. The DNA for the CDR3 is TGTGCCAGCAGGACTGGGACAGGCCTGTCGCCCCAGCATTTT. Its protein product is CASRTGTGLSPQHF.

This clone was detected many times. The chain recombines TRBV29-1 with TRBJ2-3, with TRBD2 identical over 9 bases. The CDR3 has 16 residues. Germline CDR1 SQVTM, CDR2 ANQGSEA. Trimming cost V 7 bases and J 0 bases; bases outside gene matches: 11. CDR3 DNA: TGCAGCGCCCGCATGACTAGCGGAAAAAGCACAGATACGCAGTATTTT. Translating gives CSARMTSGKSTDTQYF.

As DNA, the CDR3 is TGTGCCAGCAGCTTTCCTACTAGTTTCTCTGGGGCCAACGTCCTGACTTTC. This gives the protein CASSFPTSFSGANVLTF. This chain links TRBV7-6 with TRBJ2-6, with TRBD2 as a possible D gene (5 bases). Trimming took off 3 bases at V and 0 bases at J, with 12 bases between the two ends. The CDR3 has 17 amino acids. From germline, CDR1 is SGHVS and CDR2 FNYEAQ.

This clone came up a few times. V gene TRBV7-3 combines with J gene TRBJ2-1; weak D call: TRBD2 (6 bases). This CDR3 has 16 amino acids. CDR1 is SGHTA and CDR2 is FQGTGA in the germline V gene. V was pared by 1 base and J by 5 bases, with 15 bases between. The CDR3 loop reads CASSLIGGITNNEQFF. The CDR3 DNA reads as TGTGCCAGCAGCTTAATTGGCGGGATAACAAACAATGAGCAGTTCTTC.

The table lists this clone with a count of one. The chain employs TRBV2 and TRBJ2-2, with 11 bases matching TRBD1. V shed 8 bases, J shed 7 bases, and the junction held 6 bases outside the gene matches. Germline V gene lookup returns CDR1 SNHLY and CDR2 FYNNEI. The CDR3 contains 14 residues. DNA of the CDR3: TGTGCCAGCCGGGACAGGGGGAAGGACGGGGAGCTGTTTTTT. Amino acid sequence: CASRDRGKDGELFF.

V usage is TRBV27 and J usage is TRBJ1-6; 9 positions match TRBD1. This CDR3 comprises 18 residues. Germline loops: CDR1 MNHEY, CDR2 SMNVEV (reference sequence). The V and J ends lost 3 bases and 6 bases, in that order; junction bases with no gene match: 12. The CDR3 here is CASSFRRGPGQGNSPLHF. DNA for the CDR3: TGTGCCAGCAGTTTTAGAAGGGGTCCGGGACAGGGTAATTCACCCCTCCACTTT.

The chain has TRBV14 and TRBJ2-5; 8 bases align to TRBD2. After removal of 4 bases from V and 4 bases from J, the junction contained 11 bases not matched to a gene. CDR1 and CDR2 (germline): SGHDN, FVKESK. The CDR3 spans 16 residues. The CDR3 region is CASSLRSGIPPETQYF. The CDR3 nucleotides read TGTGCCAGCAGCCTCCGTAGCGGGATCCCCCCAGAGACCCAGTACTTC.

The V gene is TRBV9, the J gene TRBJ2-4; possibly TRBD1 for D (5 bases). The germline CDR1 and CDR2 sequences are SGDLS and YYNGEE. The CDR3 contains 12 residues. V lost 7 bases and J 3 bases, leaving 8 bases between the germline ends. CDR3 in amino acids: CASQGDKNIQYF. CDR3 DNA sequence: TGTGCCAGCCAGGGTGACAAAAACATTCAGTACTTC.

This chain connects TRBV10-3 to TRBJ1-4, with TRBD1 matching 7 bases. Germline CDR1 reads ENHRY; CDR2 reads SYGVKD. CDR3 length equals 16 residues. Trimming cost V 0 bases and J 4 bases; bases outside gene matches: 5. CDR3 DNA: TGTGCCATCAGTGAGTCTCGGACAGGAGGTAATGAAAAACTGTTTTTT. Translated, it gives CAISESRTGGNEKLFF.

The chain links TRBV7-6 to TRBJ2-7; TRBD2 might be the D (5 bases). The CDR3 length is 14 residues. Germline V lookup: CDR1 SGHVS, CDR2 FNYEAQ. V dropped 2 bases and J dropped 3 bases, with 11 bases sitting between them. The CDR3 coding sequence is TGTGCCAGCAGCTTATCTAAGAGCGGCTACGAGCAGTACTTC. This gives the protein CASSLSKSGYEQYF.

The rearrangement links TRBV5-1 to TRBJ2-7; D may be TRBD2 (6 bases). Per germline, CDR1 SGHRS and CDR2 YFSETQ. V gave up 4 bases and J gave up 0 bases, with 17 bases separating them. The CDR3 totals 16 residues. CDR3 sequence (DNA): TGCGCCAGCAGCCCAGGAGCAGGGACTTACTCCTACGAGCAGTACTTC. As protein: CASSPGAGTYSYEQYF.

V is TRBV3-1 (or the pseudogene TRBV3-2) and J is TRBJ2-7; D is possibly TRBD2 (5 bases). The germline V gene encodes CDR1 LGHDT and CDR2 YNNKEL (reference sequence). V shed 7 bases and J shed 2 bases, with 15 bases lying between them. This CDR3 region has 14 residues. CDR3 loop: CASTPGFLPYEQYF. The CDR3 nucleotides are TGTGCCAGCACCCCGGGGTTCCTACCCTACGAGCAGTACTTC.

This chain links TRBV11-2 with TRBJ2-3, with D possibly TRBD2 on 5 matching bases. Deletions cut 1 base from V and 5 bases from J, with 13 bases between. There are 15 residues in the CDR3. The germline CDR1 and CDR2 sequences are SGHAT and FQNNGV. The CDR3 region has the DNA TGTGCCAGCAGCTTAGTGGGCCTAGAGGGAGATACGCAGTATTTT. It yields the protein CASSLVGLEGDTQYF.

V and J are TRBV20-1 and TRBJ1-2; possible D gene TRBD1, 5 bases. The CDR3 runs 11 residues. V lost 3 bases, J lost 8 bases, and 10 bases lay in between. Germline V CDR1 and CDR2: DFQATT, SNEGSKA (reference sequence). The CDR3 nucleotides read TGCAGTGCTAGGGCGGGGCAGGGCTACACCTTC. This encodes CSARAGQGYTF.

This clone appeared once. V is TRBV5-1 and J is TRBJ2-5, with 9 bases aligning to TRBD1. Germline assignment: CDR1 SGHRS and CDR2 YFSETQ. The CDR3 extends over 17 amino acids. V lost 4 bases and J lost 1; bases outside the gene matches: 11. The CDR3 region has the DNA TGCGCCAGCAGCCTCCCCTTTCTACAGGGGGCCCAAGAGACCCAGTACTTC. Protein sequence: CASSLPFLQGAQETQYF.